Listed below are T cell receptor beta chains from one sample, sequenced in a study of beta chain features in type 1 diabetes. Data came from immunoSEQ multiplex PCR; TCRdb stores just in-frame clones and leaves some out. Of about 640,000 clones listed, around 12% are singletons. Sequenced material: naive CD4+ T cells from blood. These receptor sequences come from a young man with type 1 diabetes. Each CDR3 is given with its conserved first and last residue. The D gene is left open where the match is weak. Clone size is given for some rows only: seen once, a few or many times, or a class if the clone is expanded.

size,J,D,V,DNA,CDR3
few,TRBJ2-7,NA,TRBV30,TGTGCCTGGAGTGCCGGATTTACGGTGCAGTACTTC,CAWSAGFTVQYF
few,TRBJ1-5,NA,TRBV6-6,TGTGCCAGCAGTAGGGGCAGCGCGGGCAATCAGCCCCAGCATTTT,CASSRGSAGNQPQHF
NA,TRBJ2-4,TRBD1,TRBV6-1,TGTGCCAGCAAGCCGGGACAGTTAAAAAACATTCAGTACTTC,CASKPGQLKNIQYF
NA,TRBJ2-7,TRBD1,TRBV5-6,TGTGCCAGCAGCCACCGGGACAGGGACCACGAGCAGTACTTC,CASSHRDRDHEQYF
NA,TRBJ1-5,NA,TRBV30,TGTGCCTGGAGTCCCATAAGCGGGACAATGGAACATTTT,CAWSPISGTMEHF
NA,TRBJ2-7,TRBD1,TRBV29-1,TGCAGCGTTGATCGGGGACAGGGGCAAGAGCAGTACTTC,CSVDRGQGQEQYF
few,TRBJ1-2,NA,TRBV7-2,TGTGCCAGCAGGACCATGCTTACTAACTATGGCTACACCTTC,CASRTMLTNYGYTF
NA,TRBJ1-5,NA,TRBV10-3,TGTGCCATCAGTGAGTCCGGCCAGTACAATCAGCCCCAGCATTTT,CAISESGQYNQPQHF
NA,TRBJ2-3,NA,TRBV29-1,TGCAGCGTAGGGAGCGGGGACAAGGGAGATACGCAGTATTTT,CSVGSGDKGDTQYF
NA,TRBJ2-7,TRBD2,TRBV27,TGTGCCAGCAGTGTATGGAAAGGACTAGCGGTCTACGAGCAGTACTTC,CASSVWKGLAVYEQYF
few,TRBJ1-2,NA,TRBV7-2,TGTGCCAGCAGCTTAGTGTCGACAGAGACTAACTATGGCTACACCTTC,CASSLVSTETNYGYTF
few,TRBJ2-5,NA,TRBV29-1,TGCAGCGTTGGAGATTTCCAAGAGACCCAGTACTTC,CSVGDFQETQYF
NA,TRBJ2-5,TRBD1,TRBV6-5,TGTGCCAGCAGAGTTCCGGGACAGGATCACCAGACCCAGTACTTC,CASRVPGQDHQTQYF
NA,TRBJ2-5,NA,TRBV18,TGTGCCAGCTCACCGAGGGACTCAAGGTCCCAGTACTTC,CASSPRDSRSQYF
NA,TRBJ2-1,NA,TRBV7-2,TGTGCCAGCAGCTTAGTGGGGGGTGCCTTACTTGAGCAGTTCTTC,CASSLVGGALLEQFF